This T cell receptor beta chain was sequenced during a study of OX40 agonist ivuxolimab in advanced cancers. Study in general: Three patients showed partial responses: one hepatocellular carcinoma and two cutaneous melanoma cases.

On this clone: The antigen is unknown. A read error may produce the germline difference seen at one junction end.

Findings and caveats of the study: CD4+ and CD8+ T cells in blood underwent clonal expansion by week 6 at 0.1 to 3.0 mg/kg. The study did not work out the antigen specificity of the expanded peripheral T cells.

Here immunoSEQ multiplex PCR was the method, and the copy in TCRdb shows in-frame clones only, minus some. This sample has under 85,000 clones, with roughly 87% found just once. The CDR3 loop spans 13 amino acids. Germline CDR1 and CDR2: SGHNT and YYREEE (reference sequence). The clonotype was recovered from an adult with an advanced solid tumor such as melanoma, head and neck, liver or kidney cancer. The sequencing used CD4+ or CD8+ T cells sorted from blood, collected in a trial of the OX40 agonist ivuxolimab. V is TRBV5-4 and J is TRBJ1-2; D remains unclear. Written as DNA, the CDR3 is TGCGCCAGCAGCCATCCCCAATCGAGGGGCTACACCTTC. This encodes CASSHPQSRGYTF.